This TCR beta chain was found in a study of T-cell reconstitution after alpha-beta-depleted transplantation in children. This clonotype was observed a single time. Unique molecular identifiers were built into the TCRbeta library. TCRdb re-called the PCR reads through MiXCR, storing one row per CDR3 protein. The sample has around 800,000 distinct CDR3 sequences, approximately 15% seen once; the top ten hold 5%. Germline assignment: CDR1 DFQATT and CDR2 SNEGSKA (reference sequence). V dropped 6 bases and J dropped 0; count of bases not matched to a gene: 5. The CDR3 length is 14 residues. This receptor was obtained from a male patient younger than 18 who had a stem cell transplant for acute lymphoblastic leukemia, so the T cells may come from the graft donor. The sequences come from PBMCs, mostly from graft donor cells, collected 360 days after TCRalphabeta/CD19-depleted stem cell transplant. The chain uses TRBV20-1 and TRBJ2-7, with 10 bases aligning to TRBD2. The CDR3 reads CSAAGLAISYEQYF. CDR3 coding DNA: TGCAGTGCGGCGGGACTAGCGATCTCCTACGAGCAGTACTTC.